This T cell receptor beta chain emerged from a study of OX40 agonist ivuxolimab in advanced cancers. For the study at large: Patients were roughly 83% male with ages about 23 to 90, mean about 65. A partial response was reached by three patients: one with hepatocellular carcinoma and two with cutaneous melanoma. The study's findings and limits: Relative to CD4+, CD8+ T cells held more expanded clones on average.

Per the germline V gene, CDR1 is MNHEY and CDR2 is SMNVEV (reference sequence). V lost 5 bases and J 0 bases, leaving 13 bases between the germline ends. The CDR3 has 16 amino acids. This clone was recorded once. The target antigen is unknown. Sequencing used immunoSEQ multiplex PCR; TCRdb keeps in-frame clones, though not all of them. The sample lists tens of thousands of clones; roughly 88% were seen once. The chain joins TRBV27 to TRBJ1-4, with D unclear. The specimen comprised CD4+ or CD8+ T cells sorted from blood, sampled in a trial of the OX40 agonist ivuxolimab. This TCR was recovered from an adult with an advanced solid tumor such as melanoma, head and neck, liver or kidney cancer. CDR3 sequence (DNA): TGTGCCAGCAGTGCAAGGGTTGGGGCAACTAATGAAAAACTGTTTTTT. Residues: CASSARVGATNEKLFF.